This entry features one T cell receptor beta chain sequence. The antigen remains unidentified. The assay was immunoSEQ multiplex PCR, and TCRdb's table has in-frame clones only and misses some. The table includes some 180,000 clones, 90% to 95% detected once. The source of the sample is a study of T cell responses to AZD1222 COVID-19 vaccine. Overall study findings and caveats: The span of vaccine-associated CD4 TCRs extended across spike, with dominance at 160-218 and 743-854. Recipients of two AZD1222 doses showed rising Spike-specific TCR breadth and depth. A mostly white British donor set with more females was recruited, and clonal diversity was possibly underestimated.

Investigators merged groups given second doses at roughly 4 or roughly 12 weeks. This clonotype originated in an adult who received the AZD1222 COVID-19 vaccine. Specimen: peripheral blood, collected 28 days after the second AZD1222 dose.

CDR3 nucleotide sequence: TGTGCCAGCAGCGCCACAACCTACGAGCAGTACTTC. Its translation: CASSATTYEQYF. This sequence joins TRBV5-6 and TRBJ2-7; D remains ambiguous. CDR1 and CDR2 from the germline V gene are SGHDT and YYEEEE. Trimming took off 4 bases at V and 2 bases at J, with 7 bases between the two ends. This CDR3 region has 12 residues.